The present TCR beta chain was sequenced within a study of blood T cell repertoires in COVID-19. This CDR3 contains 16 residues. V was clipped by 1 base and J by 2 bases, with 13 bases between them. Looked up from germline, CDR1 is SGHTA and CDR2 is FQGNSA. Participants came from some 26 US areas, aged roughly 18 to 95 years. Each recovered donor of Cohort 3 presented with two negative PCRs, clearance, or symptom resolution. Data came from immunoSEQ multiplex PCR; TCRdb stores just in-frame clones and leaves some out. The sample carries about 180,000 clones, about nine tenths recorded once. The chain employs TRBV7-2 and TRBJ2-3, with D perhaps TRBD1 (6 bases). This clonotype originated in a woman under 30 who had recovered from COVID-19. Sequenced input: PBMCs or T cells enriched from blood (not recorded which). The CDR3 sequence is CASSLGVGGFTDTQYF. The CDR3 DNA is TGTGCCAGCAGCTTAGGGGTAGGGGGTTTCACAGATACGCAGTATTTT.